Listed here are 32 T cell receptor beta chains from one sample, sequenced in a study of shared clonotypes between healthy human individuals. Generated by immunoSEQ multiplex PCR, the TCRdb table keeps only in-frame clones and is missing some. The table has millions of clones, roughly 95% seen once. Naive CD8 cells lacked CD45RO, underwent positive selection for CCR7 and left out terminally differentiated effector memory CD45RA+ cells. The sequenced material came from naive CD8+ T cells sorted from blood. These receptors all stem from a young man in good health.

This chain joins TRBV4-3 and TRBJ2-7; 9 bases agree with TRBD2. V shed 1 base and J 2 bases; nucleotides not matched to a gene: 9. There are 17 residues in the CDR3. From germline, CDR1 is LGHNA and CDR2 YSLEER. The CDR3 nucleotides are TGCGCCAGCAGCCAAGTACTTGGGGCGGGAGGGCCCTACGAGCAGTACTTC. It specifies CASSQVLGAGGPYEQYF.

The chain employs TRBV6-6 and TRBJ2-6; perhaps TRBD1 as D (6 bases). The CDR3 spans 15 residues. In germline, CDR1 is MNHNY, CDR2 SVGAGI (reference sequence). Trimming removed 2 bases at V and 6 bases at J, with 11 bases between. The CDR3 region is CASSYAGDVANVLTF. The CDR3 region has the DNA TGTGCCAGCAGTTACGCAGGGGACGTGGCCAACGTCCTGACTTTC.

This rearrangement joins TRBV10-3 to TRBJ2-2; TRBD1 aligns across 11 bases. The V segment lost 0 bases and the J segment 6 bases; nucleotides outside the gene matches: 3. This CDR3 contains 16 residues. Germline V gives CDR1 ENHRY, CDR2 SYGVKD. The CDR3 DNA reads TGTGCCATCAGTGAGTCGTGGGACAGGGGGTCCGGGGAGCTGTTTTTT. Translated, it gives CAISESWDRGSGELFF.

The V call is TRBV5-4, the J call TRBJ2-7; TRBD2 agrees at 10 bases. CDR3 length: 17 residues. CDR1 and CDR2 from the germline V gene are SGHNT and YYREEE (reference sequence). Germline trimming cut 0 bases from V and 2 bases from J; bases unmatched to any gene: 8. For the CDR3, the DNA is TGTGCCAGCAGCTTGGGCCCCGGGACTAGCGACACCTACGAGCAGTACTTC. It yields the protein CASSLGPGTSDTYEQYF.

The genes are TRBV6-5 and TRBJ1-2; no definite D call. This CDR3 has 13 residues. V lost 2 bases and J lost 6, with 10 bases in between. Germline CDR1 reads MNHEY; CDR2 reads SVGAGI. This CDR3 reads CASSYEGSNGYTF. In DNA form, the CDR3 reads TGTGCCAGCAGTTACGAAGGGTCGAATGGCTACACCTTC.

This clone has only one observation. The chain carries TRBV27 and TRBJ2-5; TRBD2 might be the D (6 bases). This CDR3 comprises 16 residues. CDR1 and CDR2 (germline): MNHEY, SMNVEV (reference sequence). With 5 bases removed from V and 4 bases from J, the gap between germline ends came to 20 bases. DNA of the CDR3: TGTGCCAGCAGTCCTAGTCGACTCGCAGCGGGAGAGACCCAGTACTTC. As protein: CASSPSRLAAGETQYF.

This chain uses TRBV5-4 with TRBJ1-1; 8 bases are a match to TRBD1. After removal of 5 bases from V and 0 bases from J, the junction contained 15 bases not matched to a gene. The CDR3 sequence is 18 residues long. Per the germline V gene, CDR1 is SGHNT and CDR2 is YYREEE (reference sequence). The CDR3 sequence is CASRPAGGRVLVNTEAFF. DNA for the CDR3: TGTGCCAGCAGACCCGCAGGGGGCCGGGTCTTGGTGAACACTGAAGCTTTCTTT. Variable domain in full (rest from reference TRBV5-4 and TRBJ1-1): ETGVTQSPTHLIKTRGQQVTLRCSSQSGHNTVSWYQQALGQGPQFIFQYYREEENGRGNFPPRFSGLQFPNYSSELNVNALELDDSALYLCASRPAGGRVLVNTEAFFGQGTRLTVV.

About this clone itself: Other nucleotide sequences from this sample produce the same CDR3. CDR3: CASSRDGLSYEQYF. In DNA, the CDR3 is TGTGCCAGCAGCAGGGACGGTCTCTCCTACGAGCAGTACTTC. The chain carries TRBV7-9 and TRBJ2-7, with D possibly called TRBD1 or TRBD2 (5 bases each). The CDR3 covers 14 residues. CDR1 is SEHNR, CDR2 FQNEAQ, per germline (reference sequence). V was trimmed by 5 bases and J by 0 bases, leaving 11 bases between them.

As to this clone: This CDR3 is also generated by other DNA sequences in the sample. CDR3 sequence: CASSFSGSGETQYF. The CDR3 bases are TGTGCCAGCAGCTTTAGCGGGAGTGGAGAGACCCAGTACTTC. This rearrangement joins TRBV7-9 to TRBJ2-5; 9 nucleotides line up with TRBD2. CDR3 length equals 14 residues. Germline values: CDR1 SEHNR, CDR2 FQNEAQ (reference sequence). With 3 bases clipped from V and 4 bases from J, the junction kept 3 bases outside the gene matches.

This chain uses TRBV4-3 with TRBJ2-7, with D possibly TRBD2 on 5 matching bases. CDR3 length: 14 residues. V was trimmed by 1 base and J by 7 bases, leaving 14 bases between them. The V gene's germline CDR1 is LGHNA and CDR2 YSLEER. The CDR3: CASSQGSGSGEQYF. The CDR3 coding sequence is TGCGCCAGCAGCCAAGGGTCGGGATCTGGAGAGCAGTACTTC.

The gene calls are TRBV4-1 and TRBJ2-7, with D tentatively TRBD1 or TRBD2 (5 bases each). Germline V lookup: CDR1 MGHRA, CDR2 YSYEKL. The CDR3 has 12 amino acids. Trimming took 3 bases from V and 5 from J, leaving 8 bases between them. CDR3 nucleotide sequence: TGCGCCAGCAGCCAGGGGGAAGACGAGCAGTACTTC. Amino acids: CASSQGEDEQYF.

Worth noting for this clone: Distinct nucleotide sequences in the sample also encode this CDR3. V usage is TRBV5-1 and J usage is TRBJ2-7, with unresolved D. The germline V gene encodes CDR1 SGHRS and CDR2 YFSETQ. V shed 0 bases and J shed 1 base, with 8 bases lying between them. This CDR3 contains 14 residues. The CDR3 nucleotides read TGCGCCAGCAGCTTGGTAGAAGGGTCCTACGAGCAGTACTTC. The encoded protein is CASSLVEGSYEQYF.

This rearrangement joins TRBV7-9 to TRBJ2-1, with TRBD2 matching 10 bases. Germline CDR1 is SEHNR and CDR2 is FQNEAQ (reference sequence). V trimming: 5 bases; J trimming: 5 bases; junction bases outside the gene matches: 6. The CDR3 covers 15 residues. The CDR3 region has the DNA TGTGCCAGCAGCCTACTAGCGGGGATTCACAATGAGCAGTTCTTC. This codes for CASSLLAGIHNEQFF.

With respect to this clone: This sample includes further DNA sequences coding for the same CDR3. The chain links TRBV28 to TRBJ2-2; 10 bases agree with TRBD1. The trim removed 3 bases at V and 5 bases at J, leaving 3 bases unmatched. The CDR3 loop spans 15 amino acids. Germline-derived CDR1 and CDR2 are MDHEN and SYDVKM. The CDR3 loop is CASSFGTGDTGELFF. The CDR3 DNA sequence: TGTGCCAGCAGTTTTGGGACAGGGGATACCGGGGAGCTGTTTTTT.

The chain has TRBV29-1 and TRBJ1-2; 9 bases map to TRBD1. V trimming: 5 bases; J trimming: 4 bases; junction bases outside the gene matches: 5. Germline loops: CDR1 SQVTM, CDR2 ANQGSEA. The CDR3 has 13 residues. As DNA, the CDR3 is TGCAGCGTTAGGGACAGGGACTCCTATGGCTACACCTTC. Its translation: CSVRDRDSYGYTF. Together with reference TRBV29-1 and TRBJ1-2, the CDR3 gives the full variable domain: SAVISQKPSRDICQRGTSLTIQCQVDSQVTMMFWYRQQPGQSLTLIATANQGSEATYESGFVIDKFPISRPNLTFSTLTVSNMSPEDSSIYLCSVRDRDSYGYTFGSGTRLTVV.

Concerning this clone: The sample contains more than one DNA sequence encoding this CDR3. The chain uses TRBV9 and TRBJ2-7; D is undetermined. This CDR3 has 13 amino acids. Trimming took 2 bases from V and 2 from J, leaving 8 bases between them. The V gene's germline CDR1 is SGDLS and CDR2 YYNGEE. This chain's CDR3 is CASSVGSTYEQYF. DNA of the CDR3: TGTGCCAGCAGCGTCGGCTCGACCTACGAGCAGTACTTC.

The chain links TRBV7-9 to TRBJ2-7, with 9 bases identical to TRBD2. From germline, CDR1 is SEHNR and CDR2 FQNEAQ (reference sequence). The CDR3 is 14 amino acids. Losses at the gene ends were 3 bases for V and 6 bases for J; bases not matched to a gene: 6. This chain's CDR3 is CASSLLAGVVEQYF. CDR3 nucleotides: TGTGCCAGCAGCTTGTTAGCGGGAGTAGTCGAGCAGTACTTC.

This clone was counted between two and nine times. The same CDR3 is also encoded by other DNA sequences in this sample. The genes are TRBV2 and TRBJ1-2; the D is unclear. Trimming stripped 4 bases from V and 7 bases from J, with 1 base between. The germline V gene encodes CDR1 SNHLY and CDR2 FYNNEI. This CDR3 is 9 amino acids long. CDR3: CASSGGYTF. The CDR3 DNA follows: TGTGCCAGCAGTGGTGGCTACACCTTC. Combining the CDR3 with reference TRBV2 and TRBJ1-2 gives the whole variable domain EPEVTQTPSHQVTQMGQEVILRCVPISNHLYFYWYRQILGQKVEFLVSFYNNEISEKSEIFDDQFSVERPDGSNFTLKIRSTKLEDSAMYFCASSGGYTFGSGTRLTVV.

The CDR3 DNA reads TGTGCCAGCAGCTTAGGAGGCCTAGCTAACTATGGCTACACCTTC. Amino acid sequence: CASSLGGLANYGYTF. V and J are TRBV13 and TRBJ1-2; D gene unclear. The CDR3 runs to 15 residues. The germline V gene has CDR1 PRHDT and CDR2 FYEKMQ (reference sequence). V shed 0 bases and J shed 0 bases, with 8 bases lying between them. The variable domain in full, completed from reference TRBV13 and TRBJ1-2, reads AAGVIQSPRHLIKEKRETATLKCYPIPRHDTVYWYQQGPGQDPQFLISFYEKMQSDKGSIPDRFSAQQFSDYHSELNMSSLELGDSALYFCASSLGGLANYGYTFGSGTRLTVV.

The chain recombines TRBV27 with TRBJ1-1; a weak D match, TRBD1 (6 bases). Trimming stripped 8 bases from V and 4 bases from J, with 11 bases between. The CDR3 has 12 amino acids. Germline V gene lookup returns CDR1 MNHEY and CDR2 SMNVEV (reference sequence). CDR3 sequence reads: CASATTGTEAFF. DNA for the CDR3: TGTGCCAGCGCAACGACAGGCACTGAAGCTTTCTTT.

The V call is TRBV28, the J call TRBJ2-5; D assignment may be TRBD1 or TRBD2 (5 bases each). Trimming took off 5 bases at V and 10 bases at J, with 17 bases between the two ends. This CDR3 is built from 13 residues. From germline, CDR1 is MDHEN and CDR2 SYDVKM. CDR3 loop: CASSLGTLADQYF. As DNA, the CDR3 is TGTGCCAGCAGTCTAGGGACCCTTGCTGACCAGTACTTC.

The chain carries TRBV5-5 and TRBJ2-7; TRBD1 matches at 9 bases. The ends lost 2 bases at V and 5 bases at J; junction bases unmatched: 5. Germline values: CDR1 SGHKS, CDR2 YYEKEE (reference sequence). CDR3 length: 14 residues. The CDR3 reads CASSLDRGWNEQYF. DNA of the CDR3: TGTGCCAGCAGCTTAGACAGGGGGTGGAACGAGCAGTACTTC.

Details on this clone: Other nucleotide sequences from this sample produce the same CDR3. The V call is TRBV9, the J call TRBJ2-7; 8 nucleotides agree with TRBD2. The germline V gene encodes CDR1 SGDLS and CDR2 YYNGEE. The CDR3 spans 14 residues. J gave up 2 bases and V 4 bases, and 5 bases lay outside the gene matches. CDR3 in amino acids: CASSLSGGTYEQYF. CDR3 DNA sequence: TGTGCCAGCAGCCTCAGCGGGGGCACCTACGAGCAGTACTTC.

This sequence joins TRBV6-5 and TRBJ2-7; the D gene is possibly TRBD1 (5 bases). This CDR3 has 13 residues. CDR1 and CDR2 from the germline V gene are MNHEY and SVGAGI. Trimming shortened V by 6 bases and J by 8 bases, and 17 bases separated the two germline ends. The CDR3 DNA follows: TGTGCCAGCAGCCCAGGACAACCTGCCAAGCAGTACTTC. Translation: CASSPGQPAKQYF.

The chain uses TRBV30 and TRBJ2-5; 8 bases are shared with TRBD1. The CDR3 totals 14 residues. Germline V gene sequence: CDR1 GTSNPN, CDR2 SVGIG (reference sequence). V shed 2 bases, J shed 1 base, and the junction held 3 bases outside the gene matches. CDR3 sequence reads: CAWSPGQGQETQYF. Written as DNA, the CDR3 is TGTGCCTGGAGTCCTGGACAGGGCCAAGAGACCCAGTACTTC.

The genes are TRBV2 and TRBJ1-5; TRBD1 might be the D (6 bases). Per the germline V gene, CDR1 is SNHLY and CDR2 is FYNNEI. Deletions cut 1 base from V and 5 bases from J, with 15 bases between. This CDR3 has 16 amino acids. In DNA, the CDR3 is TGTGCCAGCAGTGAAGGTGCGGGGGCCCTTGATCAGCCCCAGCATTTT. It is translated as CASSEGAGALDQPQHF.

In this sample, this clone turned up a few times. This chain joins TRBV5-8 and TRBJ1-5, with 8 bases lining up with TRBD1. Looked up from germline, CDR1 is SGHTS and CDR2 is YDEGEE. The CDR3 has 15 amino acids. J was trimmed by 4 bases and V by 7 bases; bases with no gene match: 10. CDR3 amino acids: CASESPRQGNQPQHF. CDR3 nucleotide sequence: TGTGCCAGCGAATCCCCTAGACAGGGGAATCAGCCCCAGCATTTT.

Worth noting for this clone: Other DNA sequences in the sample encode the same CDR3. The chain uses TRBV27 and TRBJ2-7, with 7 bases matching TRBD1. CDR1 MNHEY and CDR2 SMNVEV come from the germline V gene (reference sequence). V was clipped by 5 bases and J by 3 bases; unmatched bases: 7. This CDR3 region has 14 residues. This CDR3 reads CASSLTGLYYEQYF. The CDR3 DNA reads TGTGCCAGCAGTCTGACAGGGCTCTACTACGAGCAGTACTTC.

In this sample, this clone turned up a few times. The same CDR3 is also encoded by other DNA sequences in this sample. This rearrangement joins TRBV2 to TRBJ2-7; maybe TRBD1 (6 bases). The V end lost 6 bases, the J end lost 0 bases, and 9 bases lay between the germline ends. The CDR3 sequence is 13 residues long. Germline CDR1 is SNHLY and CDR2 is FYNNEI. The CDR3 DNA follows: TGTGCCAGCAGGCCGGGACACTCCTACGAGCAGTACTTC. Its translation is CASRPGHSYEQYF.

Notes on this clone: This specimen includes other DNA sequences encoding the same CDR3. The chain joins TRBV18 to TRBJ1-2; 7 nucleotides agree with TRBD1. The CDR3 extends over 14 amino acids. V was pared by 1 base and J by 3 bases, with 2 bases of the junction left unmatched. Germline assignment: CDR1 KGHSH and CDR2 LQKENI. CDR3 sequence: CASSPQGADYGYTF. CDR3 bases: TGTGCCAGCTCACCACAGGGGGCTGACTATGGCTACACCTTC.

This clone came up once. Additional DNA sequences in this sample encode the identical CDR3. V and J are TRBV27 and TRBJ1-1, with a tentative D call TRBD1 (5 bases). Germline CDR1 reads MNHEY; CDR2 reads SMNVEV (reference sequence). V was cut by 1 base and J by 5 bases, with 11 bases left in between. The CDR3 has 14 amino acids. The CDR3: CASSLLGGGTEAFF. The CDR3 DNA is TGTGCCAGCAGTTTATTGGGCGGGGGGACTGAAGCTTTCTTT.

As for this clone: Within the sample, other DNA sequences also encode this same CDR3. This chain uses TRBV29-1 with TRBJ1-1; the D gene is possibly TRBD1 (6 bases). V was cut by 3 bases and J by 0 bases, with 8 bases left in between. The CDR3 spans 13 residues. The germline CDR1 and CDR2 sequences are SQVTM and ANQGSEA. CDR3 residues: CSVDRGMNTEAFF. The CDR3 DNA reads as TGCAGCGTTGACAGGGGAATGAACACTGAAGCTTTCTTT.